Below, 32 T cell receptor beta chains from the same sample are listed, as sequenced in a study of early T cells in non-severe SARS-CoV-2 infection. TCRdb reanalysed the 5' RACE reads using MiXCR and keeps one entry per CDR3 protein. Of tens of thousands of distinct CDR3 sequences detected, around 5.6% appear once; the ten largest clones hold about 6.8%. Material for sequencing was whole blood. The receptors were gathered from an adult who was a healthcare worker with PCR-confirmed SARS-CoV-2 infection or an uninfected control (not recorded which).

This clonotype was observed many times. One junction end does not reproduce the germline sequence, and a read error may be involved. As DNA, the CDR3 is TGTGCCAGCAGCACCGGGACTCAAGGGACCCAGTACTTC. Its protein is CASSTGTQGTQYF. V usage is TRBV7-9 and J usage is TRBJ2-5; perhaps TRBD2 as D (6 bases). Germline V gives CDR1 SEHNR, CDR2 FQNEAQ (reference sequence). The CDR3 length is 13 residues. Variable domain in full (rest from reference TRBV7-9 and TRBJ2-5): DTGVSQNPRHKITKRGQNVTFRCDPISEHNRLYWYRQTLGQGPEFLTYFQNEAQLEKSRLLSDRFSAERPKGSFSTLEIQRTEQGDSAMYLCASSTGTQGTQYFGPGTRLLVL.

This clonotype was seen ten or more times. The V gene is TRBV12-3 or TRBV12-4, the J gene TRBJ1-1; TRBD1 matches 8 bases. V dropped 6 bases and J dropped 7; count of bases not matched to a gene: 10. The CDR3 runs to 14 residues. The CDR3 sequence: CASSRGTGSGEAFF. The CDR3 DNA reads TGTGCCAGCAGCCGCGGGACAGGCTCCGGTGAAGCTTTCTTT.

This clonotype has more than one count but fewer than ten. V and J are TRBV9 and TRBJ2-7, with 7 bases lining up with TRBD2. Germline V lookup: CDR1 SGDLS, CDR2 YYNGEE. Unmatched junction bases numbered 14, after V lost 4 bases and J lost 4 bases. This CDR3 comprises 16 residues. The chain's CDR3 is CASSPARVWGGYEQYF. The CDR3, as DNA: TGTGCCAGCAGCCCAGCCCGGGTCTGGGGGGGGTACGAGCAGTACTTC.

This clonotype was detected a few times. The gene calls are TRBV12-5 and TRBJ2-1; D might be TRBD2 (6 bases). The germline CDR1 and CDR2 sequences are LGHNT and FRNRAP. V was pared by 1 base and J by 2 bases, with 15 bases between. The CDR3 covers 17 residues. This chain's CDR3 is CASGLETTRTTYNEQFF. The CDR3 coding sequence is TGTGCTAGTGGTTTGGAGACGACACGGACTACCTACAATGAGCAGTTCTTC.

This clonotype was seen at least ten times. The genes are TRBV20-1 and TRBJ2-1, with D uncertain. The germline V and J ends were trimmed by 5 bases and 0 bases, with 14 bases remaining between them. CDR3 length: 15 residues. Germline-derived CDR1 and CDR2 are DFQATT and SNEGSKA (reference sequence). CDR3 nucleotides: TGCAGTGCTTTTAGTAGAACGGGCTCCTACAATGAGCAGTTCTTC. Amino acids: CSAFSRTGSYNEQFF.

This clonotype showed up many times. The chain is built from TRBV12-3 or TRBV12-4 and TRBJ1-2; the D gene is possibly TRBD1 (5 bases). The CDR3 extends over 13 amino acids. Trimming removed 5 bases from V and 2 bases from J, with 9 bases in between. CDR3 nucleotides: TGTGCCAGCAGTCGCGGGACGAACTATGGCTACACCTTC. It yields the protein CASSRGTNYGYTF.

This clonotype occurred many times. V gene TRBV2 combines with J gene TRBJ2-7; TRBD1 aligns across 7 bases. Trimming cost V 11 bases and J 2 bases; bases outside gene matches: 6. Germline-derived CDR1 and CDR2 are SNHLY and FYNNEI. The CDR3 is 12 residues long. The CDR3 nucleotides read TGTGCCCGGGGACAGTATACCTACGAGCAGTACTTC. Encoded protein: CARGQYTYEQYF.

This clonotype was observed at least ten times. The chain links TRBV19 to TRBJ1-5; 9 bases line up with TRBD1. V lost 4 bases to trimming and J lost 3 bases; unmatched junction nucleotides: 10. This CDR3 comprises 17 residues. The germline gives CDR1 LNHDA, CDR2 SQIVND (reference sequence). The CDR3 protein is CASSRSGTGLNNQPQHF. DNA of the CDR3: TGTGCCAGTAGTAGATCTGGGACAGGGCTCAACAATCAGCCCCAGCATTTT. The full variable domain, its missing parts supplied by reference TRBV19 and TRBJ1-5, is DGGITQSPKYLFRKEGQNVTLSCEQNLNHDAMYWYRQDPGQGLRLIYYSQIVNDFQKGDIAEGYSVSREKKESFPLTVTSAQKNPTAFYLCASSRSGTGLNNQPQHFGDGTRLSIL.

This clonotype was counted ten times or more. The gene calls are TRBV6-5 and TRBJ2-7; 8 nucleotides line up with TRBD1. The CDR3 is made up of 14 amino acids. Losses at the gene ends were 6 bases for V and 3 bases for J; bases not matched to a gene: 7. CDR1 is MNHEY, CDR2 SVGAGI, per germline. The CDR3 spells CASSDRGEDYEQYF. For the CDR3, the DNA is TGTGCCAGCAGCGACAGGGGCGAGGACTACGAGCAGTACTTC.

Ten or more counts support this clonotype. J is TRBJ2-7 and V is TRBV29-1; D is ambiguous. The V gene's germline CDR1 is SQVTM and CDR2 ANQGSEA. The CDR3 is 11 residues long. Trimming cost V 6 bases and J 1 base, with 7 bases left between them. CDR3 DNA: TGCAGCGTGGTCTGGTCCTACGAGCAGTACTTC. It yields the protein CSVVWSYEQYF.

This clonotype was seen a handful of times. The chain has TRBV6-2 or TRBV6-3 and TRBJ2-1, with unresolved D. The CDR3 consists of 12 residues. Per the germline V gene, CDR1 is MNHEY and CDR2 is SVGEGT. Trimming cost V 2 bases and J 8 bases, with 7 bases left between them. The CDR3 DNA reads TGTGCCAGCAGTTACACTACCCATGAGCAGTTCTTC. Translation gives CASSYTTHEQFF.

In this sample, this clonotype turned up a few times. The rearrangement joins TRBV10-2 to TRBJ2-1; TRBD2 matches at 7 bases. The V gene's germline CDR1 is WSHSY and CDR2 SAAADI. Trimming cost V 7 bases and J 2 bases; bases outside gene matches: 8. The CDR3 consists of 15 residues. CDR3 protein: CASTPLADPYNEQFF. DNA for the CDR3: TGCGCCAGCACACCCCTAGCGGACCCCTACAATGAGCAGTTCTTC.

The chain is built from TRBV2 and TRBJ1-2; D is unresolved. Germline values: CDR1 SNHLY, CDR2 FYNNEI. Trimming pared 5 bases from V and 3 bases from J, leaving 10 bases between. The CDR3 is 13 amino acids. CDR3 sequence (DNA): TGTGCCAGCAGTCGCCAGGTACACTATGGCTACACCTTC. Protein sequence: CASSRQVHYGYTF.

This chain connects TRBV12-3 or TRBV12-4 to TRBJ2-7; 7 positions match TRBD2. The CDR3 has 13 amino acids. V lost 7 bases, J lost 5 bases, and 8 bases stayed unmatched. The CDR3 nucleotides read TGTGCCAGCACCGAACGGGGGGTCGACGAGCAGTACTTC. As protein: CASTERGVDEQYF.

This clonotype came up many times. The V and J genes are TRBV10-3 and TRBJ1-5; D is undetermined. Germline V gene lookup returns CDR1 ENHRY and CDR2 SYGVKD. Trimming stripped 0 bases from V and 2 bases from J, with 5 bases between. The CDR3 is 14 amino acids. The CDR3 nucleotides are TGTGCCATCAGTGAGTCAAGTCGCAATCAGCCCCAGCATTTT. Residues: CAISESSRNQPQHF.

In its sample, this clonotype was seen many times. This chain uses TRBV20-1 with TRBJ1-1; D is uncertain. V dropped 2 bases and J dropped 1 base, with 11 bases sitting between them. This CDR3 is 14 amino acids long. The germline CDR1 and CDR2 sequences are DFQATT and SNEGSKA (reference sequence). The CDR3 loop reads CSARTGPANTEAFF. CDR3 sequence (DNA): TGCAGTGCTAGAACCGGACCGGCGAACACTGAAGCTTTCTTT.

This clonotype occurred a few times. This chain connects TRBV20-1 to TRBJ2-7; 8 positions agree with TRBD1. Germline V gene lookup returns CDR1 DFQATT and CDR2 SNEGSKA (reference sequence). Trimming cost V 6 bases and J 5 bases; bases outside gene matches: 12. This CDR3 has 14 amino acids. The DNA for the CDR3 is TGCAGTGCCTTTTTACAGGGGGTTAAAAACGAGCAGTACTTC. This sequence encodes CSAFLQGVKNEQYF.

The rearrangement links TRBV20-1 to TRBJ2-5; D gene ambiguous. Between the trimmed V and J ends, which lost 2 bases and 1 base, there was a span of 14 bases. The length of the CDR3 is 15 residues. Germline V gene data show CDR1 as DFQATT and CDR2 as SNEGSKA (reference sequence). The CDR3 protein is CSARPAVQFQETQYF. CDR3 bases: TGCAGTGCTAGACCCGCGGTCCAATTCCAAGAGACCCAGTACTTC.

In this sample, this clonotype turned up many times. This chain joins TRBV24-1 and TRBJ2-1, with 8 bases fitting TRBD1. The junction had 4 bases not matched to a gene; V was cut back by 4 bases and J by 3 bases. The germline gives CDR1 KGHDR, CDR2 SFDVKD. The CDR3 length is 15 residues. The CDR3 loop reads CATSERTGRYNEQFF. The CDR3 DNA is TGTGCCACCAGTGAACGGACAGGGCGCTACAATGAGCAGTTCTTC.

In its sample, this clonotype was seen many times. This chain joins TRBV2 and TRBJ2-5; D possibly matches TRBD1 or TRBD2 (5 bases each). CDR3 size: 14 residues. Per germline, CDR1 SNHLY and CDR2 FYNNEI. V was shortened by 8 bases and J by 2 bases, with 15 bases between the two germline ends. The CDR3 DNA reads TGTGCCAGCTGCAGGGAGACTCTACAAGAGACCCAGTACTTC. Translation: CASCRETLQETQYF.

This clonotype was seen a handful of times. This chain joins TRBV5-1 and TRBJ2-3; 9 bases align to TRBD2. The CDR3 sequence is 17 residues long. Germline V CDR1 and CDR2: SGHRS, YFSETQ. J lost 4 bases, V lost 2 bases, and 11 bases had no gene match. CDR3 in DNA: TGCGCCAGCAGCTTTACATCCCTAGCGGGGCAATCAGATACGCAGTATTTT. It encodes CASSFTSLAGQSDTQYF.

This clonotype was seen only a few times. The CDR3 coding sequence is TGTGCCATCAGTCCAACAGGGGCCTCTCGGCAGTACTTC. This translates into CAISPTGASRQYF. This chain links TRBV10-3 with TRBJ2-7; the match to TRBD1 covers 7 bases. CDR3 length equals 13 residues. With V trimmed by 5 bases and J by 9 bases, 10 bases remained unmatched. In germline, CDR1 is ENHRY, CDR2 SYGVKD.

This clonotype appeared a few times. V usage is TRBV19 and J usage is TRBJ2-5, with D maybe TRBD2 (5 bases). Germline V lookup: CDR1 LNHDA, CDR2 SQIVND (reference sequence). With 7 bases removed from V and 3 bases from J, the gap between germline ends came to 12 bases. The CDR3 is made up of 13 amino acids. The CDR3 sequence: CASTPGIKETQYF. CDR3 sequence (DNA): TGTGCCAGTACCCCGGGGATCAAAGAGACCCAGTACTTC.

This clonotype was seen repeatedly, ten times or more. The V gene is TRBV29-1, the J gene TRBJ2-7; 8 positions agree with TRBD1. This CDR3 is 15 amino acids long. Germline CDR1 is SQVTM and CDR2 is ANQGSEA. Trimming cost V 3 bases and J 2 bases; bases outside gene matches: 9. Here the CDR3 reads CSVDYGQGLPYEQYF. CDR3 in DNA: TGCAGCGTTGACTACGGACAGGGATTACCCTACGAGCAGTACTTC.

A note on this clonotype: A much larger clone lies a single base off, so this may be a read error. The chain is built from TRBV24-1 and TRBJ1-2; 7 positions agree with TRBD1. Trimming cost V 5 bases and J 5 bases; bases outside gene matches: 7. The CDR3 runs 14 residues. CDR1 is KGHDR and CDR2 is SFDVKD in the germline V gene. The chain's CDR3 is CATSVRDREYGYTF. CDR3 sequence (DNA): TGTGCCACCAGTGTGAGAGACAGGGAGTATGGCTACACCTTC.

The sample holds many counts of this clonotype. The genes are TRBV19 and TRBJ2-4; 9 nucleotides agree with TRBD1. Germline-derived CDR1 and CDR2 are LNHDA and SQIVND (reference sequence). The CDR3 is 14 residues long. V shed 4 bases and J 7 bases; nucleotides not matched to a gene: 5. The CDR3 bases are TGTGCCAGTAGTACACAGGGGGCATGGAACATTCAGTACTTC. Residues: CASSTQGAWNIQYF.

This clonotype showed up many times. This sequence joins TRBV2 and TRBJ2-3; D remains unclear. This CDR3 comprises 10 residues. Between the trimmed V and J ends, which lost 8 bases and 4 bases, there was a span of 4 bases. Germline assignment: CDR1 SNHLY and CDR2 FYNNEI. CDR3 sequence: CASWSDTQYF. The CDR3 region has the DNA TGTGCCAGCTGGTCAGATACGCAGTATTTT. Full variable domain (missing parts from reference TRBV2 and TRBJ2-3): EPEVTQTPSHQVTQMGQEVILRCVPISNHLYFYWYRQILGQKVEFLVSFYNNEISEKSEIFDDQFSVERPDGSNFTLKIRSTKLEDSAMYFCASWSDTQYFGPGTRLTVL.

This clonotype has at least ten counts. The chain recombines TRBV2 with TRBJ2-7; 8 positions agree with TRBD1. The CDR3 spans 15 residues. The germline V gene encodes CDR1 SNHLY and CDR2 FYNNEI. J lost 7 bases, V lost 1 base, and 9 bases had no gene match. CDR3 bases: TGTGCCAGCAGTGAAGTAAGGCAGGGGGCGGGGGAGCAGTACTTC. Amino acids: CASSEVRQGAGEQYF.

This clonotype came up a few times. CDR3 sequence (DNA): TGTGCTAGTGGTCCGGGGGTCTCTGGAAACACCATATATTTT. It translates to CASGPGVSGNTIYF. V and J are TRBV12-5 and TRBJ1-3, with D maybe TRBD1 (5 bases). The length of the CDR3 is 14 residues. The V and J ends lost 5 bases and 0 bases respectively, with 8 bases between them. CDR1 and CDR2 from the germline V gene are LGHNT and FRNRAP.

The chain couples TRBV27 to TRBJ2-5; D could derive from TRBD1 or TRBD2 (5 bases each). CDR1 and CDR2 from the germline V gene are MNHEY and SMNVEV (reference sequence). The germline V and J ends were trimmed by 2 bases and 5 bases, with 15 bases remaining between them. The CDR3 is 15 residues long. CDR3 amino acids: CASSLALGWGETQYF. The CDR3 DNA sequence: TGTGCCAGCAGTTTAGCCTTAGGATGGGGGGAGACCCAGTACTTC.

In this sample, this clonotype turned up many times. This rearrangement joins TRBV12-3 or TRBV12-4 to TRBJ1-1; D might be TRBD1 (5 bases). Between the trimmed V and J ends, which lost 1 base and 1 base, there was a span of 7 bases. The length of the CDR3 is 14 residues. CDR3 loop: CASSLGGENTEAFF. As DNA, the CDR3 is TGTGCCAGCAGTTTAGGAGGGGAGAACACTGAAGCTTTCTTT.

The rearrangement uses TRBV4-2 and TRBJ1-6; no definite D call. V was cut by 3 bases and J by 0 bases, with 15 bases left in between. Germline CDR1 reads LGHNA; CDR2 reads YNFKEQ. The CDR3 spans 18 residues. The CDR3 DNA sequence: TGTGCCAGCAGCCATGGCACGCCTACCAGCTCCTATAATTCACCCCTCCACTTT. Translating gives CASSHGTPTSSYNSPLHF.